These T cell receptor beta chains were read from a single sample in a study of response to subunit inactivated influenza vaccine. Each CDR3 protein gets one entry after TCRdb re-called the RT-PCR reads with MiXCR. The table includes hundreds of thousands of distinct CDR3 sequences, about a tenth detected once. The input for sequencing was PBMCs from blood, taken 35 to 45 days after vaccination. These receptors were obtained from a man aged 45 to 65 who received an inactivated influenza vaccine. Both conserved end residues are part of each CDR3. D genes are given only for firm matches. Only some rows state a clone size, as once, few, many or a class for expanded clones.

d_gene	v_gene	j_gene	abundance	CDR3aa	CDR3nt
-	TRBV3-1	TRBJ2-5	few	CASSQMTRTETQYF	TGTGCCAGCAGCCAAATGACCAGGACAGAGACCCAGTACTTC
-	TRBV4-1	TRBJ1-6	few	CASSHGSYNSPLHF	TGCGCCAGCAGCCATGGCTCCTATAATTCACCCCTCCACTTT
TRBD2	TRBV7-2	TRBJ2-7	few	CASSPPGLAGGEQYF	TGTGCCAGCAGTCCCCCGGGACTAGCGGGAGGTGAGCAGTACTTC
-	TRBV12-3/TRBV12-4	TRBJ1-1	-	CASRLARGAGVAFF	TGTGCCAGCAGACTCGCTAGGGGCGCGGGCGTTGCTTTCTTT
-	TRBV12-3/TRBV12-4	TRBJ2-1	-	CASSFGGRDEQFF	TGTGCCAGCAGTTTCGGGGGTCGGGATGAGCAGTTCTTC
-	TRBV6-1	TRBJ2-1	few	CASTDREDNEQFF	TGTGCCAGCACTGACAGGGAGGACAATGAGCAGTTCTTC
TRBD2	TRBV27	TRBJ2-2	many	CASIELAGVRTGELFF	TGTGCCAGCATCGAACTAGCGGGAGTAAGGACCGGGGAGCTGTTTTTT
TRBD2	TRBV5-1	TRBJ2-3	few	CASSLGTSGGISTDTQYF	TGCGCCAGCAGCTTGGGTACTAGCGGGGGAATCTCCACAGATACGCAGTATTTT
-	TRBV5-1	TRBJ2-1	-	CASSYTPRSSYNEQFF	TGCGCCAGCAGCTATACTCCGCGGAGCTCCTACAATGAGCAGTTCTTC
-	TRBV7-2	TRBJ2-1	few	CASSPKVSNEQFF	TGTGCCAGCAGCCCTAAGGTGTCCAATGAGCAGTTCTTC
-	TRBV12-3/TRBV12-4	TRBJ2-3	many	CASSFSGDADTQYF	TGTGCCAGCAGTTTCTCTGGGGATGCAGATACGCAGTATTTT
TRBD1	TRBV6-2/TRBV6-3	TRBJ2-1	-	CASSTYRGQNEQFF	TGTGCCAGCAGTACTTACAGGGGGCAGAATGAGCAGTTCTTC
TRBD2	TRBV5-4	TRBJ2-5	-	CASSLIGGSMETQYF	TGTGCCAGCAGCTTGATTGGCGGGAGTATGGAGACCCAGTACTTC
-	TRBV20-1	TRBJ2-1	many	CSARDGGINNEQFF	TGCAGTGCTAGAGATGGGGGGATCAACAATGAGCAGTTCTTC
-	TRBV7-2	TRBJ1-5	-	CASSLQLDPNQPQHF	TGTGCCAGCAGCTTACAGTTAGATCCCAATCAGCCCCAGCATTTT
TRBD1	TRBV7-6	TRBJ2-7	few	CASSLTGEGFYEQYF	TGTGCCAGCAGCTTGACAGGGGAAGGGTTTTACGAGCAGTACTTC
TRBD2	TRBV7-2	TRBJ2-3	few	CASSLGPLAGGSDTQYF	TGTGCCAGCAGCTTAGGCCCCTTAGCGGGAGGGAGCGATACGCAGTATTTT
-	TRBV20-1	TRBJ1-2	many	CSAFQGVRVDGYTF	TGCAGTGCTTTCCAGGGTGTTCGGGTTGATGGCTACACCTTC
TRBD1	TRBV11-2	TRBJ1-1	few	CASSLVQGDTEAFF	TGTGCCAGCAGCTTAGTTCAGGGGGACACTGAAGCTTTCTTT
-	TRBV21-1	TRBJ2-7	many	CASSKEGTGRYSYEQYF	TGTGCCAGCAGCAAAGAGGGGACAGGGCGATACTCCTACGAGCAGTACTTC
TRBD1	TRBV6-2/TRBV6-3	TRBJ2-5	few	CASSSSYRGAGQETQYF	TGTGCCAGCAGTTCCTCCTACAGGGGGGCAGGGCAAGAGACCCAGTACTTC
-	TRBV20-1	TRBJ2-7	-	CSARVTERYYEQYF	TGCAGTGCTAGAGTTACCGAACGCTACTACGAGCAGTACTTC
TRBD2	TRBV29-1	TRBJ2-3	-	CSARLASTDTQYF	TGCAGCGCAAGACTAGCGAGCACAGATACGCAGTATTTT
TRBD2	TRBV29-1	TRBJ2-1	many	CSVEDRGGESYNEQFF	TGCAGCGTTGAAGATCGGGGGGGGGAATCCTACAATGAGCAGTTCTTC
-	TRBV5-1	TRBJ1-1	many	CASSLKGDEAFF	TGCGCCAGCAGCTTGAAGGGGGATGAAGCTTTCTTT
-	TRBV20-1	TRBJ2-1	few	CSARDPAMGNPYNEQFF	TGCAGTGCTAGAGATCCGGCGATGGGCAACCCTTACAATGAGCAGTTCTTC
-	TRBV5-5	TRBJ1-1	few	CASSLGGARNTEAFF	TGTGCCAGCAGCTTGGGAGGAGCTCGGAACACTGAAGCTTTCTTT
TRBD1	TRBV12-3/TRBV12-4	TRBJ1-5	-	CASTLTGGNNQPQHF	TGTGCCAGCACTCTGACAGGGGGAAACAATCAGCCCCAGCATTTT
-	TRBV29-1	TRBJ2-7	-	CSVLRRPGEQYF	TGCAGCGTTCTCCGGAGGCCCGGGGAGCAGTACTTC
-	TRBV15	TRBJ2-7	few	CATSRDAARPLEQYF	TGTGCCACCAGCAGAGATGCGGCCAGACCCCTCGAGCAGTACTTC
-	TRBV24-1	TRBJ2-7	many	CATSGAGTWEQYF	TGTGCCACCAGTGGAGCAGGGACCTGGGAGCAGTACTTC
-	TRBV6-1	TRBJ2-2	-	CASIKGGPNTGELFF	TGTGCCAGCATCAAGGGGGGACCGAACACCGGGGAGCTGTTTTTT
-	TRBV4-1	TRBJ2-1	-	CASSQGEYNEQFF	TGCGCCAGCAGCCAAGGAGAGTACAATGAGCAGTTCTTC
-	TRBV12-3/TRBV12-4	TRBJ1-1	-	CASGSKAVNTEAFF	TGTGCCAGCGGATCCAAGGCGGTCAACACTGAAGCTTTCTTT
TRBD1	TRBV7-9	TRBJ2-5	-	CASSLFGDRWMETQYF	TGTGCCAGCAGCTTATTTGGGGACAGGTGGATGGAGACCCAGTACTTC
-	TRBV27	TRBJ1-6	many	CASAGGNNSPLHF	TGTGCCAGCGCGGGGGGGAATAATTCACCCCTCCACTTT
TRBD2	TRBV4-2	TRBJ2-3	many	CASSQDLAGSFTQYF	TGTGCCAGCAGCCAAGATCTAGCGGGTAGTTTTACGCAGTATTTT
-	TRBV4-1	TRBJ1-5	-	CASSQEFQALQHF	TGCGCCAGCAGCCAAGAGTTCCAGGCGCTCCAGCATTTT
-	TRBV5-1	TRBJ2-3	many	CASSSGQAATDTQYF	TGCGCCAGCAGCTCGGGACAAGCCGCCACAGATACGCAGTATTTT
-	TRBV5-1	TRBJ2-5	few	CATKTNIQETQYF	TGCGCCACTAAGACGAACATTCAAGAGACCCAGTACTTC
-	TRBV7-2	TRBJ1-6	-	CASSLELTALNSPLHF	TGTGCCAGCAGCTTAGAGCTGACAGCACTTAATTCACCCCTCCACTTT
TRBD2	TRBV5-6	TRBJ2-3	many	CASSPGTSNSPDTQYF	TGTGCCAGCAGTCCCGGGACTAGCAATTCCCCAGATACGCAGTATTTT
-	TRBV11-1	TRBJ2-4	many	CASTLPRQVFEAKNIQYF	TGTGCCAGCACCCTGCCTCGCCAGGTCTTTGAAGCCAAAAACATTCAGTACTTC
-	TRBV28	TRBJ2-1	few	CASSLPYGLTYNEQFF	TGTGCCAGCAGTCTTCCATATGGGCTAACCTACAATGAGCAGTTCTTC
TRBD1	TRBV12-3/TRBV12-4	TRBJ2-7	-	CASSTRQGSEQYF	TGTGCCAGCAGTACCCGACAGGGTTCCGAGCAGTACTTC
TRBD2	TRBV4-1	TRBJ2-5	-	CASSREGTSGVVQGETQYF	TGCGCCAGCAGCCGAGAAGGGACTAGCGGGGTCGTCCAGGGGGAGACCCAGTACTTC